This T cell receptor (beta chain) emerged from a study of T cells in Graves' hyperthyroidism and ophthalmopathy. It was uncontrolled infection, other autoimmune disease, pregnancy or lactation that excluded patients. Based on clinical symptoms, serum thyroxine and TRAb, thyroid ultrasound and orbital computed tomography, diagnoses were reached. Worth noting for this clonotype: The antigen remains unidentified. One junction end disagrees with the germline gene, perhaps due to a read error.

Study-wide findings and caveats: Stable hyperthyroidism was told apart from ophthalmopathy by a model built on 13 V-J features. Most thyroid clonotypes expanded above 0.001 appeared in blood too.

Amplified TCR beta CDR3 regions came from RNA transcripts. Primed by the HTBI set, a first-round RT-PCR was run on the TCR CDR3. Each CDR3 protein is one row after TCRdb ran MiXCR on the multiplex PCR reads. The repertoire holds roughly 570,000 distinct CDR3 sequences, around 46% seen once, with around 19% in the top ten. The receptor was derived from an adult woman with Graves' disease, either hyperthyroidism or ophthalmopathy (not recorded which). Material for sequencing was peripheral blood or thyroid tissue (not recorded which).

Here the CDR3 reads CDICRTSDETQYF. CDR3 nucleotide sequence: TGTGACATCTGCAGGACTAGCGACGAGACCCAGTACTTC. The V and J genes are TRBV10-3 and TRBJ2-5; 9 bases are shared with TRBD2. This CDR3 spans 13 amino acids. Germline CDR1 and CDR2: ENHRY and SYGVKD.